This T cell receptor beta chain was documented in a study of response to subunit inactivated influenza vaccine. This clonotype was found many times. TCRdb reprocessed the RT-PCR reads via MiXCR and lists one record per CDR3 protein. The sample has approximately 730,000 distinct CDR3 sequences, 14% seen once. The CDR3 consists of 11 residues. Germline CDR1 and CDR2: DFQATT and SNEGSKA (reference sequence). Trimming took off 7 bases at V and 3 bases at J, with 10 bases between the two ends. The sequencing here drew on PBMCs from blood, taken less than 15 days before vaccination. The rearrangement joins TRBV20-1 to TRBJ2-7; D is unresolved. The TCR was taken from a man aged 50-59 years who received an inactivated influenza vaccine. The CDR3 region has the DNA TGCAGTGTCGCTTGGGGCTACGAGCAGTACTTC. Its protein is CSVAWGYEQYF.